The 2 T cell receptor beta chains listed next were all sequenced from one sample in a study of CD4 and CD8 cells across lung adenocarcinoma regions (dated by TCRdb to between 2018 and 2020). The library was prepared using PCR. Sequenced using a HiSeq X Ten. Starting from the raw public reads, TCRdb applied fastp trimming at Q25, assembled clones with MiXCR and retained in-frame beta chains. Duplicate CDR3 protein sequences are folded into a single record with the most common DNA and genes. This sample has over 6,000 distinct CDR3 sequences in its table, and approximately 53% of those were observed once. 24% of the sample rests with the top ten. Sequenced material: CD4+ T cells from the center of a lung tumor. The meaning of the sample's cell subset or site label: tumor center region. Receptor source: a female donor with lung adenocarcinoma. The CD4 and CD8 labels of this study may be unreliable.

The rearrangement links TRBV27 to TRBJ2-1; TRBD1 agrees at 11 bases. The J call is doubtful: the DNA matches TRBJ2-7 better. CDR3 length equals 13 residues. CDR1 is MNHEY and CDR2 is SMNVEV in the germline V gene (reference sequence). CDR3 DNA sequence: TGTGCCAGCAGTTTACGGGACAGGGGGGAGCAGTACTTC. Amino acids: CASSLRDRGEQYF.

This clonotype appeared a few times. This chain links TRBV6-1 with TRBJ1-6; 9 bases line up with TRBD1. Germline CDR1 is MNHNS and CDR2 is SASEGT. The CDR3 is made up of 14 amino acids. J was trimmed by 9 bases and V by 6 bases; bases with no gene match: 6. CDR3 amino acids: CASSPGTGISPLHF. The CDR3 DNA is TGTGCCAGCAGCCCCGGGACAGGGATTTCACCCCTCCACTTT.